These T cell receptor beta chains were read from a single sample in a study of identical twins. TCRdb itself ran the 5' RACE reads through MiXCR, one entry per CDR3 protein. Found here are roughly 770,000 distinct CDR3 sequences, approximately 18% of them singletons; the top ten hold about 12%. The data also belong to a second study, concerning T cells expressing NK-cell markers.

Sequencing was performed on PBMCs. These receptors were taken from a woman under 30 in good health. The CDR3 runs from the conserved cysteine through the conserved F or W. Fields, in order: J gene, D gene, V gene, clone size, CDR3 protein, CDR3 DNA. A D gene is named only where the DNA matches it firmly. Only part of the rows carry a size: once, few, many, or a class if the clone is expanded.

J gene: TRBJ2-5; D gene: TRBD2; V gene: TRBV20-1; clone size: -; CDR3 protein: CSARELAGETQYF; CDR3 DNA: TGCAGTGCTAGAGAACTAGCGGGTGAGACCCAGTACTTC
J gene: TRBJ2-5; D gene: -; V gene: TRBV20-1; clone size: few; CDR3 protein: CSAREGRDGGETQYF; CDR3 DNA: TGCAGTGCTAGAGAGGGTCGAGACGGGGGAGAGACCCAGTACTTC
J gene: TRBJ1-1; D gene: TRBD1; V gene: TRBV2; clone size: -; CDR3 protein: CASSWDRRDTEAFF; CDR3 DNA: TGTGCCAGCAGCTGGGACAGAAGGGACACTGAAGCTTTCTTT
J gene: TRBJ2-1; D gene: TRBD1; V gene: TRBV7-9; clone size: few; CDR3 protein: CASSVGQGKQFF; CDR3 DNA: TGTGCCAGCAGCGTCGGACAGGGCAAGCAGTTCTTC
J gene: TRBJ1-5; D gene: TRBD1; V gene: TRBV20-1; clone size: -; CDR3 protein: CSAKDRRGGSSNQPQHF; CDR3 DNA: TGCAGTGCTAAGGACAGGAGGGGGGGTTCGAGCAATCAGCCCCAGCATTTT
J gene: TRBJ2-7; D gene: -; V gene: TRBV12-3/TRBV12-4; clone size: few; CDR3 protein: CASSLGDRSYEQYF; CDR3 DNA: TGTGCCAGCAGTTTAGGGGACCGATCCTACGAGCAGTACTTC
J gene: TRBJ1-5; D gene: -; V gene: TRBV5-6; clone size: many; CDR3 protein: CASSSYRDGNNQPQHF; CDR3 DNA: TGTGCCAGCAGCTCTTACAGGGACGGGAACAATCAGCCCCAGCATTTT
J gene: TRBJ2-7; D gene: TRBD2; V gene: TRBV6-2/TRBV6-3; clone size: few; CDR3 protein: CASSYGTSGRSEQYF; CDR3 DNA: TGTGCCAGCAGTTATGGGACTAGCGGGAGAAGCGAGCAGTACTTC
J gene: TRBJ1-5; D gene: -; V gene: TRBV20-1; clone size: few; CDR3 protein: CSARPPQAVNQPQHF; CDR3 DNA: TGCAGTGCTAGGCCTCCCCAGGCCGTTAATCAGCCCCAGCATTTT
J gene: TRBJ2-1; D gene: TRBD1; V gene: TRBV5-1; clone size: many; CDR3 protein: CASSLGQGLYNEQFF; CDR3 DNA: TGCGCCAGCAGTCTCGGACAGGGTCTCTACAATGAGCAGTTCTTC
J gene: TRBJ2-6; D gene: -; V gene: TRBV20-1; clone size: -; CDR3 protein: CSAEDRSSGANVLTF; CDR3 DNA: TGCAGTGCTGAGGACAGAAGCTCTGGGGCCAACGTCCTGACTTTC
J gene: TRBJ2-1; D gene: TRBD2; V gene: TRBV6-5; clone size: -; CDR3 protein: CASSYPGAGGRNEQFF; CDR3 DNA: TGTGCCAGCAGTTACCCGGGAGCGGGAGGGAGGAATGAGCAGTTCTTC
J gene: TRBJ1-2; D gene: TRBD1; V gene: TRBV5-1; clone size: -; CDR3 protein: CASSFRTGTLGYTF; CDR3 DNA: TGCGCCAGCAGCTTCCGGACAGGGACACTCGGCTACACCTTC
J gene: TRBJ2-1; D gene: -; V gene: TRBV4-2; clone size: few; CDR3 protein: CASSQDREWEQFF; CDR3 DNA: TGTGCCAGCAGCCAAGATCGGGAGTGGGAGCAGTTCTTC
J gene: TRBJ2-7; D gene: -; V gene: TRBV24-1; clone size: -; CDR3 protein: CATTFHEQYF; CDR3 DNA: TGTGCCACCACGTTCCACGAGCAGTACTTC
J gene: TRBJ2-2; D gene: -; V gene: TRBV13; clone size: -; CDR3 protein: CASSPFGEGQGGELFF; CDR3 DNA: TGTGCCAGCAGTCCCTTCGGTGAGGGGCAGGGCGGGGAGCTGTTTTTT
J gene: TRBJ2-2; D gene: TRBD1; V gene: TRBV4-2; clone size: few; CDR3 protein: CASSQMGDRATGELFF; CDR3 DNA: TGTGCCAGCAGCCAAATGGGGGACAGGGCCACCGGGGAGCTGTTTTTT
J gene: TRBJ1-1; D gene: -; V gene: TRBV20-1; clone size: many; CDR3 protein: CSVSRLNTEAFF; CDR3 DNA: TGCAGTGTTAGCAGATTGAACACTGAAGCTTTCTTT
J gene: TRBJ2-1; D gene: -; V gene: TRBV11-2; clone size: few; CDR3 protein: CASSLEGSPIYNEQFF; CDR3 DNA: TGTGCCAGCAGCTTAGAAGGGTCTCCCATATACAATGAGCAGTTCTTC
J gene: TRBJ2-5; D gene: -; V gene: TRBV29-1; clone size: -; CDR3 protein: CSVVGRNTQETQYF; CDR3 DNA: TGCAGCGTTGTTGGACGGAACACACAAGAGACCCAGTACTTC
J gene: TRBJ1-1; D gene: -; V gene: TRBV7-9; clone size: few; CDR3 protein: CASSLSAGVNTEAFF; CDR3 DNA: TGTGCCAGCAGCTTATCTGCAGGAGTGAACACTGAAGCTTTCTTT
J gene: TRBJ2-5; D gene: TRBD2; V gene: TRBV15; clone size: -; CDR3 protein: CATSGGMGGQETQYF; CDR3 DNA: TGTGCCACCAGCGGTGGGATGGGGGGGCAAGAGACCCAGTACTTC